Listed below are T cell receptor beta chains from one sample, sequenced in a study of identical twins. From the 5' RACE reads, TCRdb called clonotypes with MiXCR, one entry per CDR3 protein. The table lists hundreds of thousands of distinct CDR3 sequences, around a sixth of them singletons, with over 10% in the top ten. Separately, the same data were catalogued under a study of T cells expressing NK-cell markers.

The sample was PBMCs. The receptors shown here come from a woman between 18 and 29 years old in good health. Each CDR3 is given with its conserved first and last residue. The D gene is left open where the match is weak. The size entry is marked missing in some rows and otherwise reads once, few, many or a size class.

size | J | V | D | DNA | CDR3
few | TRBJ2-3 | TRBV20-1 | . | TGCAGTGCCTCAGATCGACTGCGCGGCACAGATACGCAGTATTTT | CSASDRLRGTDTQYF
. | TRBJ1-1 | TRBV11-2 | . | TGTGCCAGCAGCTTAGTACGGCAGGGTGGGGCTTTCTTT | CASSLVRQGGAFF
. | TRBJ2-3 | TRBV9 | TRBD2 | TGTGCCAGCAGCGTAGGTAGCGGGGGGGAGGGGGATACGCAGTATTTT | CASSVGSGGEGDTQYF
. | TRBJ2-5 | TRBV5-1 | TRBD1 | TGCGCCAGCAGCCTGGAGAGGATGACAGGGGAGACCCAGTACTTC | CASSLERMTGETQYF
few | TRBJ2-4 | TRBV5-1 | . | TGCGCCAGCAGCTTGTACGGAACGGGCAAAAACATTCAGTACTTC | CASSLYGTGKNIQYF
. | TRBJ2-7 | TRBV5-1 | . | TGCGCCAGCAGCCCGGGGACCTCCCACTACGAGCAGTACTTC | CASSPGTSHYEQYF
few | TRBJ2-1 | TRBV7-6 | . | TGTGCCAGCAGCTTAGAGCCTACCTACAATGAGCAGTTCTTC | CASSLEPTYNEQFF
many | TRBJ2-3 | TRBV6-1 | TRBD2 | TGTGCCAGCAGTGACCCTGGCGGGGGGGTGGTAACAGATACGCAGTATTTT | CASSDPGGGVVTDTQYF
few | TRBJ2-2 | TRBV12-3/TRBV12-4 | . | TGTGCCGCCGGGGTCAAAGGGACGAACACCGGGGAGCTGTTTTTT | CAAGVKGTNTGELFF
. | TRBJ2-1 | TRBV20-1 | . | TGCAGTGCCTTTAGGGGGGACAGCTCCTACAATGAGCAGTTCTTC | CSAFRGDSSYNEQFF
many | TRBJ2-1 | TRBV3-1 | TRBD2 | TGTGCCAGCAGTACAACCGGGACTAGCTCCTATGAGCAGTTCTTC | CASSTTGTSSYEQFF
. | TRBJ2-4 | TRBV5-1 | TRBD2 | TGCGCCAGCAGCATCGGGACTAGCGGCCCCAACATTCAGTACTTC | CASSIGTSGPNIQYF
few | TRBJ1-2 | TRBV29-1 | . | TGCAGCGATAACCCGGGACGCGGGTTC | CSDNPGRGF
few | TRBJ1-1 | TRBV20-1 | . | TGCAGTGCTTCCCAGGTAGGGACTGAAGCTTTCTTT | CSASQVGTEAFF
many | TRBJ1-1 | TRBV7-6 | . | TGTGCCAGCAGCTTAGGAATAACCACTGAAGCTTTCTTT | CASSLGITTEAFF
few | TRBJ2-3 | TRBV20-1 | TRBD2 | TGCAGTGCTAGGGGGACTAGCGGGAGGAATACGCAGTATTTT | CSARGTSGRNTQYF
few | TRBJ2-6 | TRBV6-1 | TRBD1 | TGTGCCAGCCGAGGAAGGGGGCAAGGCTCTGGGGCCAACGTCCTGACTTTC | CASRGRGQGSGANVLTF
. | TRBJ2-1 | TRBV10-1 | TRBD2 | TGCGCCAGCAGTGGGGGCGGTAGCGGGGGTGCGAACTACAATGAGCAGTTCTTC | CASSGGGSGGANYNEQFF
few | TRBJ1-4 | TRBV5-1 | . | TGCGCCAGCGCGGAACAGCTCGTGATCGGCGAAAAACTGTTTTTT | CASAEQLVIGEKLFF
few | TRBJ2-3 | TRBV7-2 | . | TGTGCCAGCAGGAGGGGGGGAATGAGCACAGATACGCAGTATTTT | CASRRGGMSTDTQYF
many | TRBJ2-2 | TRBV12-3/TRBV12-4 | TRBD1 | TGTGCCAGCAGTCCGACAGGGGGGACCGGGGAGCTGTTTTTT | CASSPTGGTGELFF
few | TRBJ1-2 | TRBV3-1 | TRBD1 | TGTGCCAGCAGTCAACAGGGGGTCCTCTATGGCTACACCTTC | CASSQQGVLYGYTF
few | TRBJ2-2 | TRBV30 | TRBD2 | TGTGCCTGGAGTCGAGCGGGGTGGGACACCGGGGAGCTGTTTTTT | CAWSRAGWDTGELFF
. | TRBJ2-5 | TRBV12-3/TRBV12-4 | . | TGTGCCAGCAGCCCCCGGGGCACACTCCAAGAGACCCAGTACTTC | CASSPRGTLQETQYF
few | TRBJ2-7 | TRBV20-1 | . | TGCAGTGCGGGAGCAAGTTACGAGCAGTACTTC | CSAGASYEQYF
. | TRBJ1-2 | TRBV3-1 | . | TGTGCCAGCAGCCAGCCAGGGGTGAGAGGCTACACCTTC | CASSQPGVRGYTF
. | TRBJ1-2 | TRBV29-1 | . | TGCAGCGTCGTCGCGGGGTACAACGGTCGGCACTCTAACTATGGCTACACCTTC | CSVVAGYNGRHSNYGYTF
. | TRBJ2-5 | TRBV27 | TRBD2 | TGTGCCAGCAGTTTATTCGCACTAGCGGGGGGGACAGAGACCCAGTACTTC | CASSLFALAGGTETQYF
. | TRBJ2-2 | TRBV20-1 | . | TGCAGTGCTAGAGAGTCTACCGGGGAGCTGTTTTTT | CSARESTGELFF
. | TRBJ2-1 | TRBV6-1 | TRBD2 | TGTGCCAGCAGACTTCTAGCGGGTTCTAGGAACGAGCAGTTCTTC | CASRLLAGSRNEQFF
few | TRBJ2-5 | TRBV20-1 | . | TGCAGTGCTAGGCCCTTTAAGAGTGGGCAAGAGACCCAGTACTTC | CSARPFKSGQETQYF
few | TRBJ1-2 | TRBV7-9 | . | TGTGCCAGCAGCGGCCCCATTTGGGGACCTGGCTACACCTTC | CASSGPIWGPGYTF
few | TRBJ2-2 | TRBV15 | . | TGTGCCACCAGCCCCCCGCGGCCGACCGGGGAGCTGTTTTTT | CATSPPRPTGELFF
few | TRBJ1-3 | TRBV12-5 | . | TGTGCTAGTGGTTTGGTATTGTTCTCTGGAAACACCATATATTTT | CASGLVLFSGNTIYF
. | TRBJ2-7 | TRBV20-1 | . | TGCAGTGCTATCAGGAATAGCGGTGCAGGCTACGAGCAGTACTTC | CSAIRNSGAGYEQYF
many | TRBJ1-5 | TRBV12-3/TRBV12-4 | . | TGTGCCAGCAGTCGAGACCGCAGCAATCAGCCCCAGCATTTT | CASSRDRSNQPQHF
many | TRBJ1-5 | TRBV12-3/TRBV12-4 | TRBD1 | TGTGCCAGCAACGGAGGGACAGAGGATAATCAGCCCCAGCATTTT | CASNGGTEDNQPQHF